This T cell receptor (beta chain) was obtained from a study of blood T cell repertoires in COVID-19. While infection was still active, Seattle patients were enrolled and then followed longitudinally. Using immunoSEQ multiplex PCR, the repertoire was profiled, and TCRdb retains in-frame clones only, with some absent. This table has roughly 280,000 clones, 85% to 90% appearing once. Input material: peripheral blood. This clonotype was obtained from a woman aged 25 to 45 with COVID-19, enrolled during active disease.

The CDR3 here is CASSLAATGVRGTEAFF. The CDR3 DNA reads TGTGCCAGCAGCTTGGCAGCGACAGGGGTAAGAGGCACTGAAGCTTTCTTT. The rearrangement joins TRBV5-4 to TRBJ1-1; 8 bases fit TRBD1. The germline V gene encodes CDR1 SGHNT and CDR2 YYREEE (reference sequence). CDR3 length: 17 residues. J gave up 4 bases and V 0 bases, and 11 bases lay outside the gene matches.